A single sample is the source of the 30 T cell receptor beta chains below, sequenced in a study of graft-versus-host responses after intestinal transplantation. TCRdb's table, derived via immunoSEQ multiplex PCR, lists solely in-frame clones and lacks some. The sample lists roughly 27,000 clones; over 60% were seen once. Graft tissue processing released intraepithelial and lamina propria lymphocytes. Sequenced material: ileum tissue, taken 98 days after intestinal transplantation. The receptor set was obtained from a human patient who received an intestinal transplant, so some T cells may come from the graft donor.

The chain links TRBV19 to TRBJ1-1; 7 bases are a match to TRBD1. Per the germline V gene, CDR1 is LNHDA and CDR2 is SQIVND (reference sequence). V was clipped by 4 bases and J by 5 bases; unmatched bases: 10. This CDR3 has 15 amino acids. The CDR3 DNA reads as TGTGCCAGTAGTACCCCGAAACAGGGACAGACTGAAGCTTTCTTT. Translation gives CASSTPKQGQTEAFF.

This clone was counted between two and nine times. V is TRBV27 and J is TRBJ2-1; D might be TRBD2 (6 bases). Looked up from germline, CDR1 is MNHEY and CDR2 is SMNVEV (reference sequence). The CDR3 extends over 16 amino acids. Trimming removed 5 bases from V and 8 bases from J, with 22 bases in between. CDR3 sequence: CASSMFIAGYRDEQFF. Written as DNA, the CDR3 is TGTGCCAGCAGTATGTTCATTGCGGGGTATAGGGATGAGCAGTTCTTC.

The J gene is TRBJ2-5, the V gene TRBV5-5; D unclear. The CDR3 contains 14 residues. The germline gives CDR1 SGHKS, CDR2 YYEKEE (reference sequence). V dropped 4 bases and J dropped 3 bases, with 13 bases sitting between them. The CDR3 nucleotides are TGTGCCAGCAGCCCCCTCCGCGGCGAAGAGACCCAGTACTTC. Its translation: CASSPLRGEETQYF.

The chain couples TRBV11-1 to TRBJ2-3, with D possibly matching TRBD2 (6 bases). The CDR3 length is 14 residues. The V and J ends lost 8 bases and 2 bases respectively, with 14 bases between them. Germline V lookup: CDR1 SGHAT, CDR2 FQDESV (reference sequence). The CDR3 coding sequence is TGTGCCAGCGAAACCGGGACTTTCACAGATACGCAGTATTTT. Encoded protein: CASETGTFTDTQYF.

The rearrangement uses TRBV30 and TRBJ2-3, with 8 bases identical to TRBD2. This CDR3 is 16 amino acids long. From germline, CDR1 is GTSNPN and CDR2 SVGIG (reference sequence). V was pared by 2 bases and J by 2 bases, with 9 bases of the junction left unmatched. The DNA of the CDR3 is TGTGCCTGGAGTCGTTGGAGCGGGGGCCTCACAGATACGCAGTATTTT. Translated: CAWSRWSGGLTDTQYF.

This chain links TRBV19 with TRBJ1-2; no clear D gene. The V end was cut by 2 bases, the J end by 2 bases, with 12 bases between. Germline assignment: CDR1 LNHDA and CDR2 SQIVND (reference sequence). CDR3 size: 15 residues. This CDR3 reads CASSISAGLNYGYTF. The CDR3 DNA is TGTGCCAGTAGTATATCGGCAGGATTAAACTATGGCTACACCTTC.

V gene TRBV7-8 combines with J gene TRBJ2-3; 11 positions match TRBD1. Germline assignment: CDR1 SGHVS and CDR2 FQNEAQ. This CDR3 has 16 residues. V gave up 3 bases and J gave up 3 bases; unmatched junction bases: 5. CDR3 coding DNA: TGTGCCAGCAGCTTCAAGGACAGGGGGCTTACAGATACGCAGTATTTT. It encodes CASSFKDRGLTDTQYF.

The chain is built from TRBV18 and TRBJ2-3, with D maybe TRBD1 (6 bases). V gave up 5 bases and J gave up 11 bases, with 11 bases separating them. Per germline, CDR1 KGHSH and CDR2 LQKENI. The CDR3 covers 11 residues. Written as DNA, the CDR3 is TGTGCCAGCTCATATCCGGGACAGCAGTATTTT. Translating it yields CASSYPGQQYF. The variable domain in full, with the rest retrieved from reference TRBV18 and TRBJ2-3, is NAGVMQNPRHLVRRRGQEARLRCSPMKGHSHVYWYRQLPEEGLKFMVYLQKENIIDESGMPKERFSAEFPKEGPSILRIQQVVRGDSAAYFCASSYPGQQYFGPGTRLTVL.

The gene calls are TRBV5-6 and TRBJ2-7, with 7 bases aligning to TRBD1. The V and J ends lost 7 bases and 0 bases, in that order; junction bases with no gene match: 7. The CDR3 covers 14 residues. The germline V gene has CDR1 SGHDT and CDR2 YYEEEE. In nucleotides, the CDR3 is TGTGCCAGCGGTACGGGACAGAGCTCCTACGAGCAGTACTTC. It translates to CASGTGQSSYEQYF.

The rearrangement joins TRBV5-5 to TRBJ1-1; D perhaps matches TRBD1 (6 bases). The V gene's germline CDR1 is SGHKS and CDR2 YYEKEE (reference sequence). Between the trimmed V and J ends, which lost 4 bases and 11 bases, there was a span of 21 bases. The CDR3 is 14 residues long. The CDR3 protein is CASSPIDSLGQAFF. CDR3 DNA: TGTGCCAGCAGCCCGATAGACTCCCTTGGACAGGCTTTCTTT.

The genes are TRBV28 and TRBJ2-7; TRBD1 aligns across 7 bases. This CDR3 region has 15 residues. Unmatched junction bases numbered 10, after V lost 6 bases and J lost 2 bases. Germline V lookup: CDR1 MDHEN, CDR2 SYDVKM. CDR3 loop: CASSFPGDSPYEQYF. The CDR3 nucleotides are TGTGCCAGCAGCTTCCCTGGGGACAGCCCCTACGAGCAGTACTTC.

This clone was counted only a few times. The chain is built from TRBV21-1 and TRBJ1-1. TRBV21-1 is termed a pseudogene. The CDR3 runs to 14 residues. CDR3 nucleotides: TGTGCCATCAATAGTGAGGGAATGAACACTGAAGCTTTCTTT. It yields the protein CAINSEGMNTEAFF.

The chain links TRBV5-1 to TRBJ2-2; TRBD2 matches 14 bases. This CDR3 contains 19 residues. V trimming: 2 bases; J trimming: 0 bases; junction bases outside the gene matches: 6. Germline V lookup: CDR1 SGHRS, CDR2 YFSETQ. The CDR3 protein is CASSFGTSGGVSNTGELFF. In DNA, the CDR3 is TGCGCCAGCAGCTTCGGGACTAGCGGGGGTGTCTCGAACACCGGGGAGCTGTTTTTT.

The chain recombines TRBV4-1 with TRBJ1-2; D not certain. This CDR3 is 14 amino acids long. With 1 base removed from V and 8 bases from J, the gap between germline ends came to 14 bases. Germline assignment: CDR1 MGHRA and CDR2 YSYEKL. CDR3 amino acids: CASSQALPGNGYTF. CDR3 bases: TGCGCCAGCAGCCAAGCCCTTCCGGGGAACGGCTACACCTTC.

The chain links TRBV6-5 to TRBJ2-3; 11 bases fit TRBD2. The ends lost 7 bases at V and 2 bases at J; junction bases unmatched: 5. CDR3 length: 15 amino acids. The germline CDR1 and CDR2 sequences are MNHEY and SVGAGI. CDR3 loop: CASTKTSGATDTQYF. In DNA, the CDR3 is TGTGCCAGCACCAAGACTAGCGGGGCCACAGATACGCAGTATTTT.

The chain links TRBV6-5 to TRBJ2-7; 7 bases match TRBD1. The CDR3 contains 14 residues. Germline assignment: CDR1 MNHEY and CDR2 SVGAGI. V shed 2 bases, J shed 3 bases, and the junction held 4 bases outside the gene matches. CDR3 DNA: TGTGCCAGCAGTTACGACAGGGTCGGCTACGAGCAGTACTTC. Its translation is CASSYDRVGYEQYF.

The rearrangement links TRBV27 to TRBJ1-2; D ambiguous. Trimming cost V 6 bases and J 0 bases, with 11 bases left between them. Per germline, CDR1 MNHEY and CDR2 SMNVEV (reference sequence). The CDR3 length is 14 residues. The CDR3 loop reads CASSLKGANYGYTF. The CDR3 DNA follows: TGTGCCAGCAGCTTAAAAGGAGCTAACTATGGCTACACCTTC.

The V call is TRBV2, the J call TRBJ2-7, with D perhaps being TRBD1 or TRBD2 (5 bases each). The CDR3 contains 14 residues. Per germline, CDR1 SNHLY and CDR2 FYNNEI. V lost 3 bases, J lost 3 bases, and 12 bases lay in between. CDR3 sequence (DNA): TGTGCCAGCAGTGAGTATGCAGGGAGCTACGAGCAGTACTTC. It translates to CASSEYAGSYEQYF.

This chain uses TRBV7-6 with TRBJ2-5; 7 bases agree with TRBD1. The CDR3 spans 15 residues. Germline trimming cut 6 bases from V and 4 bases from J; bases unmatched to any gene: 11. CDR1 is SGHVS, CDR2 FNYEAQ, per germline. CDR3 DNA: TGTGCCAGCAGTGGGAACAGGGGCCGAGGAGAGACCCAGTACTTC. This gives the protein CASSGNRGRGETQYF.

The rearrangement uses TRBV5-6 and TRBJ2-1; unclear D gene. Looked up from germline, CDR1 is SGHDT and CDR2 is YYEEEE. The CDR3 extends over 15 amino acids. The V end was cut by 1 base, the J end by 4 bases, with 12 bases between. CDR3 loop: CASSLKWVGYNEQFF. The CDR3 coding sequence is TGTGCCAGCAGCTTGAAGTGGGTTGGGTACAATGAGCAGTTCTTC.

J is TRBJ1-2 and V is TRBV28; TRBD1 matches at 7 bases. The length of the CDR3 is 14 residues. Germline trimming cut 7 bases from V and 2 bases from J; bases unmatched to any gene: 7. The germline V gene encodes CDR1 MDHEN and CDR2 SYDVKM. The CDR3 DNA sequence: TGTGCCAGCACCCCCAGGGGGTGGAACTATGGCTACACCTTC. Protein sequence: CASTPRGWNYGYTF.

As concerns this clone: This is likely a read error, given that the CDR3 carries no conserved phenylalanine or tryptophan at its end. It is unclear where the CDR3 begins or ends on the DNA, so no DNA is shown, and the CDR3 is as TCRdb lists it. V and J are TRBV6-4 and TRBJ2-7; no check of the table's D call, TRBD2, against the DNA was made. CDR1 is MRHNA, CDR2 SNTAGT, per germline. The CDR3 length equals 9 residues, ends included. CDR3 loop: CASKERGVA.

The DNA for the CDR3 is TGTGCCAGCAGACAGACGCTGAACACTGAAGCTTTCTTT. Amino acid sequence: CASRQTLNTEAFF. The chain couples TRBV4-2 to TRBJ1-1, with unresolved D. Germline assignment: CDR1 LGHNA and CDR2 YNFKEQ. The CDR3 totals 13 residues. V was clipped by 6 bases and J by 0 bases, with 8 bases between them.

The chain uses TRBV9 and TRBJ2-7, with a tentative D call TRBD1 (6 bases). Germline assignment: CDR1 SGDLS and CDR2 YYNGEE. The germline V and J ends were trimmed by 0 bases and 1 base, with 11 bases remaining between them. The CDR3 length is 15 residues. The DNA for the CDR3 is TGTGCCAGCAGCGTAGATCCAGGGGCTTCCTACGAGCAGTACTTC. Its translation is CASSVDPGASYEQYF.

The chain employs TRBV11-2 and TRBJ2-1, with 10 bases aligning to TRBD2. The V segment lost 0 bases and the J segment 4 bases; nucleotides outside the gene matches: 12. Per germline, CDR1 SGHAT and CDR2 FQNNGV. This CDR3 spans 19 amino acids. The CDR3 is CASSLEVVAGGRRYNEQFF. For the CDR3, the DNA is TGTGCCAGCAGCTTAGAGGTCGTAGCGGGGGGCCGTCGTTACAATGAGCAGTTCTTC.

The chain links TRBV28 to TRBJ1-2; D gene uncertain. The germline gives CDR1 MDHEN, CDR2 SYDVKM. This CDR3 is 15 amino acids long. The ends were cut back, 2 bases at V and 5 bases at J, with 15 bases in the middle. The CDR3 spells CASSLLTIRRYGYTF. CDR3 coding DNA: TGTGCCAGCAGTTTACTAACGATCAGGCGGTATGGCTACACCTTC.

The rearrangement uses TRBV2 and TRBJ1-1; TRBD1 matches 9 bases. The CDR3 is 15 amino acids. V gave up 6 bases and J gave up 8 bases; unmatched junction bases: 13. Germline V gives CDR1 SNHLY, CDR2 FYNNEI. This chain's CDR3 is CASRAGGQGKREAFF. DNA for the CDR3: TGTGCCAGCAGAGCGGGGGGACAGGGTAAAAGAGAAGCTTTCTTT.

The J gene is TRBJ1-4, the V gene TRBV5-1, with a weak D call TRBD1 (6 bases). The CDR3 runs to 16 residues. Trimming removed 4 bases from V and 4 bases from J, with 17 bases in between. CDR1 SGHRS and CDR2 YFSETQ come from the germline V gene. The CDR3 sequence is CASSRQTGTINEKLFF. CDR3 DNA: TGCGCCAGCAGCCGACAAACAGGGACAATTAATGAAAAACTGTTTTTT.

The V gene is TRBV7-2, the J gene TRBJ2-7, with 8 bases fitting TRBD1. In germline, CDR1 is SGHTA, CDR2 FQGNSA. With 5 bases clipped from V and 1 base from J, the junction kept 7 bases outside the gene matches. This CDR3 is 15 amino acids long. The CDR3 DNA reads as TGTGCCAGCAGCCACGACAGGGGAGGATCCTACGAGCAGTACTTC. Encoded protein: CASSHDRGGSYEQYF.

The chain joins TRBV7-8 to TRBJ1-4; D call uncertain. CDR1 is SGHVS, CDR2 FQNEAQ, per germline. Trimming took off 3 bases at V and 4 bases at J, with 12 bases between the two ends. This CDR3 has 15 residues. The CDR3 DNA is TGTGCCAGCAGCTTTTTGCAGACCCTTAATGAAAAACTGTTTTTT. This encodes CASSFLQTLNEKLFF.